This entry lists 11 T cell receptor beta chains sequenced from one sample in a study of blood T cell repertoires in COVID-19. Generated by immunoSEQ multiplex PCR, the TCRdb table keeps only in-frame clones and is missing some. The sample holds 110,000 to 150,000 clones; more than 80% are singletons and the top ten take 4.3%. The sequenced material came from PBMCs or T cells enriched from blood (not recorded which). The receptors derive from a middle-aged man who had recovered from COVID-19.

This clone came up a few times. The gene calls are TRBV7-2 and TRBJ2-7; the D gene is possibly TRBD1 (6 bases). The V gene's germline CDR1 is SGHTA and CDR2 FQGNSA. This CDR3 region has 12 residues. The V gene lost 5 bases and the J gene lost 3 bases, with 8 bases spanning the gap. This CDR3 reads CASSAQGYEQYF. The CDR3 DNA follows: TGTGCCAGCAGCGCACAGGGCTACGAGCAGTACTTC. The whole variable domain, filled in from reference TRBV7-2 and TRBJ2-7, reads GAGVSQSPSNKVTEKGKDVELRCDPISGHTALYWYRQSLGQGLEFLIYFQGNSAPDKSGLPSDRFSAERTGGSVSTLTIQRTQQEDSAVYLCASSAQGYEQYFGPGTRLTVT.

The V gene is TRBV5-5, the J gene TRBJ1-4; TRBD1 is a possible D gene (5 bases). V lost 3 bases and J lost 0, with 9 bases in between. Per germline, CDR1 SGHKS and CDR2 YYEKEE (reference sequence). The CDR3 extends over 15 amino acids. The CDR3 nucleotides are TGTGCCAGCAGCTCATCGACAGCAACTAATGAAAAACTGTTTTTT. Protein: CASSSSTATNEKLFF.

V gene TRBV5-1 combines with J gene TRBJ1-6, with D perhaps matching TRBD1 (5 bases). V lost 8 bases to trimming and J lost 8 bases, with 8 bases between them. CDR3 length equals 11 residues. Germline V gene data show CDR1 as SGHRS and CDR2 as YFSETQ. The CDR3 reads CARPGYSPLHF. Written as DNA, the CDR3 is TGCGCCAGGCCAGGGTATTCACCCCTCCACTTT.

This clone was found once. The chain carries TRBV11-2 and TRBJ1-3; D not certain. Germline CDR1 SGHAT, CDR2 FQNNGV. V dropped 1 base and J dropped 0 bases, with 7 bases sitting between them. The CDR3 loop spans 15 amino acids. The CDR3 here is CASSLVRGSGNTIYF. The CDR3 DNA follows: TGTGCCAGCAGCTTAGTCAGAGGCTCTGGAAACACCATATATTTT.

The V gene is TRBV7-2, the J gene TRBJ2-1, with 15 bases aligning to TRBD2. The CDR3 extends over 18 amino acids. The ends lost 3 bases at V and 5 bases at J; junction bases unmatched: 8. CDR1 and CDR2 (germline): SGHTA, FQGNSA. The CDR3 sequence: CASSLGLAGGTRNNEQFF. The CDR3, as DNA: TGTGCCAGCAGCTTGGGACTAGCGGGGGGTACTAGGAACAATGAGCAGTTCTTC.

The J gene is TRBJ2-1, the V gene TRBV4-3, with 8 bases identical to TRBD1. The CDR3 runs to 17 residues. V lost 1 base, J lost 8 bases, and 13 bases stayed unmatched. Looked up from germline, CDR1 is LGHNA and CDR2 is YSLEER. CDR3 residues: CASSQAVQGALVYEQFF. CDR3 DNA sequence: TGCGCCAGCAGCCAAGCGGTGCAGGGGGCTTTGGTGTATGAGCAGTTCTTC.

This clone was counted only a few times. V and J are TRBV28 and TRBJ1-5, with 8 positions matching TRBD1. Germline-derived CDR1 and CDR2 are MDHEN and SYDVKM. The CDR3 totals 14 residues. With V trimmed by 6 bases and J by 4 bases, 5 bases remained unmatched. The CDR3 sequence: CASRNRGGNQPQHF. The CDR3 DNA reads TGTGCCAGCAGAAACAGGGGGGGGAATCAGCCCCAGCATTTT.

This clone was seen only once. V is TRBV28 and J is TRBJ1-6; D ambiguous. V gave up 3 bases and J gave up 7 bases, with 16 bases separating them. The V gene's germline CDR1 is MDHEN and CDR2 SYDVKM. This CDR3 is built from 16 residues. In nucleotides, the CDR3 is TGTGCCAGCAGTTTTTCGCTATCAAACCCCAATTCACCCCTCCACTTT. Translation gives CASSFSLSNPNSPLHF.

The table lists this clone with a count of one. The chain joins TRBV30 to TRBJ1-5, with a tentative D call TRBD1 (6 bases). The CDR3 sequence is 13 residues long. Germline CDR1 and CDR2: GTSNPN and SVGIG (reference sequence). The ends were cut back, 5 bases at V and 9 bases at J, with 17 bases in the middle. This chain's CDR3 is CAWATQGGGPQHF. DNA of the CDR3: TGTGCCTGGGCTACACAGGGAGGGGGGCCCCAGCATTTT.

V is TRBV5-5 and J is TRBJ1-2; D may be TRBD1 (5 bases). The length of the CDR3 is 15 residues. V lost 0 bases to trimming and J lost 8 bases, with 17 bases between them. Germline V gene data show CDR1 as SGHKS and CDR2 as YYEKEE (reference sequence). CDR3 in amino acids: CASSLEATELGGYTF. CDR3 DNA: TGTGCCAGCAGCTTGGAGGCGACAGAGCTCGGGGGCTACACCTTC.

About this clone: Mismatch with germline at one junction end may stem from a read error. This sequence joins TRBV28 and TRBJ2-2, with 8 nucleotides matching TRBD2. Germline V gene data show CDR1 as MDHEN and CDR2 as SYDVKM. This CDR3 is 15 amino acids long. The CDR3 DNA reads as TGTGCCAGCAGTTCATTCCCCCGGGGGCGGGGGGCGCTGTTTTTT. Protein: CASSSFPRGRGALFF. The whole variable domain, filled in from reference TRBV28 and TRBJ2-2, reads DVKVTQSSRYLVKRTGEKVFLECVQDMDHENMFWYRQDPGLGLRLIYFSYDVKMKEKGDIPEGYSVSREKKERFSLILESASTNQTSMYLCASSSFPRGRGALFFGEGSRLTVL.